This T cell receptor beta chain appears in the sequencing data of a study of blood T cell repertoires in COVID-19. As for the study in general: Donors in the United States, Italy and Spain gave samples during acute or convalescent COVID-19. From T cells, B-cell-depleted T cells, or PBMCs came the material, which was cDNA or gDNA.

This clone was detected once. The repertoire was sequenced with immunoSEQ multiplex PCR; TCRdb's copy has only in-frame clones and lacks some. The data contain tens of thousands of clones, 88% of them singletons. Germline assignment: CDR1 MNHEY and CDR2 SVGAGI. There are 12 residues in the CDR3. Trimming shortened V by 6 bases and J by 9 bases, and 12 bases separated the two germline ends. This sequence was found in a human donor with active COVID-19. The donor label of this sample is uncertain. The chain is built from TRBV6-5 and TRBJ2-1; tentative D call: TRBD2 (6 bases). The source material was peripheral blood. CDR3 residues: CASRTSFGEQFF. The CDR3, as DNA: TGTGCCAGCAGGACTAGTTTCGGTGAGCAGTTCTTC.